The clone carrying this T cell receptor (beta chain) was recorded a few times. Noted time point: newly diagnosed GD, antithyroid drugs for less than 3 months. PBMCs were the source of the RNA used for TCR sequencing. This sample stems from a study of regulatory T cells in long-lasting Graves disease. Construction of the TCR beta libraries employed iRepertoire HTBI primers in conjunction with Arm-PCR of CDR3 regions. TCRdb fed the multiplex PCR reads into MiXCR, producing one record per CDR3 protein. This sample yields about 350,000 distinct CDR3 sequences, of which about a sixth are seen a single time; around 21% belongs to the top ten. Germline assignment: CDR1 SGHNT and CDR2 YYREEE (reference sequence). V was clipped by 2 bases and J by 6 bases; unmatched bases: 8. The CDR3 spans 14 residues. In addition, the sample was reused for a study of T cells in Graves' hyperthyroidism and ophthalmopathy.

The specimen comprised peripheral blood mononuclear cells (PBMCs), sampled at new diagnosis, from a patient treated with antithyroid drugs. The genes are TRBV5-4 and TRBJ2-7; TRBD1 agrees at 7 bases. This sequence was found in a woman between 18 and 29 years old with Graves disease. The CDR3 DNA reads TGTGCCAGCAGCTTACCGGGACAGACAAGCGAGCAGTACTTC. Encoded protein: CASSLPGQTSEQYF.